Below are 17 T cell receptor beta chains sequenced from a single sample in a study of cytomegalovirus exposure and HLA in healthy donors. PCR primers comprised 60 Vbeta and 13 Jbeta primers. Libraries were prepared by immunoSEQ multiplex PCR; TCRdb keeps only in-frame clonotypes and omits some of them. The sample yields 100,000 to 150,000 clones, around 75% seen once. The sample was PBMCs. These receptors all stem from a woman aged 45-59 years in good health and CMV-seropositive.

The DNA of the CDR3 is TGTGCCAGCAGCTATCAGGGGTTAAACGGAAACACCATATATTTT. Translating gives CASSYQGLNGNTIYF. The chain links TRBV13 to TRBJ1-3; maybe TRBD1 (6 bases). Trimming shortened V by 4 bases and J by 4 bases, and 14 bases separated the two germline ends. Germline V gives CDR1 PRHDT, CDR2 FYEKMQ (reference sequence). The CDR3 spans 15 residues.

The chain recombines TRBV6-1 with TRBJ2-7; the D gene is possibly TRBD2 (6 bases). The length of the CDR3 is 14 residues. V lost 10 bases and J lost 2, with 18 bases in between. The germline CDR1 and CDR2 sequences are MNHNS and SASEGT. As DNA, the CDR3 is TGTGCCATTACAACCGGGACTCTCCCCTACGAGCAGTACTTC. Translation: CAITTGTLPYEQYF.

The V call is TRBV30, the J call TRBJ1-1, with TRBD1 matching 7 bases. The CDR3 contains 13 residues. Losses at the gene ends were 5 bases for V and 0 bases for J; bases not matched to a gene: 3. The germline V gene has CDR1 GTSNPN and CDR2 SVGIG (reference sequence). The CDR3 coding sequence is TGTGCCTGGGGACAGGACATGAACACTGAAGCTTTCTTT. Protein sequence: CAWGQDMNTEAFF.

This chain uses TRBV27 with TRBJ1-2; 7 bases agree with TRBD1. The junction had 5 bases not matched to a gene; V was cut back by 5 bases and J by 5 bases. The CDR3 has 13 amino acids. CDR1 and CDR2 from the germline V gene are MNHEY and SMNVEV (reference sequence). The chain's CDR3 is CASSPWTGYGYTF. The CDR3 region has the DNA TGTGCCAGCAGTCCCTGGACAGGTTATGGCTACACCTTC.

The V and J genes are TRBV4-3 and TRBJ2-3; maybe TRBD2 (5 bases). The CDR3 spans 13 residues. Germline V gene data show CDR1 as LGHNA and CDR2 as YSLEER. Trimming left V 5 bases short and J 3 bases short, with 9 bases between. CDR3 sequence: CASSSRGTDTQYF. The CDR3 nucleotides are TGCGCCAGCAGCTCGCGCGGGACAGATACGCAGTATTTT.

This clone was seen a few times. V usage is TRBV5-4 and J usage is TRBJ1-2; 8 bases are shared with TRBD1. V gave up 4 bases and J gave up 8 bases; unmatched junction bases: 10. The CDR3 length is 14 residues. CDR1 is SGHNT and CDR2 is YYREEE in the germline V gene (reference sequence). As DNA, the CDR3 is TGTGCCAGCAGCACCGCGGACAGGGCCTCGGGCTACACCTTC. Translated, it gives CASSTADRASGYTF. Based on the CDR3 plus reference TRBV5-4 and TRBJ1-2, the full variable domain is ETGVTQSPTHLIKTRGQQVTLRCSSQSGHNTVSWYQQALGQGPQFIFQYYREEENGRGNFPPRFSGLQFPNYSSELNVNALELDDSALYLCASSTADRASGYTFGSGTRLTVV.

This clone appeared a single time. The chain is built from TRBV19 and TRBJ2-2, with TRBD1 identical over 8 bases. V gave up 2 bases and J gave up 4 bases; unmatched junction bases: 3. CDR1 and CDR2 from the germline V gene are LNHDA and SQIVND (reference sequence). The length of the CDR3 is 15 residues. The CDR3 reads CASSIRGQVTGELFF. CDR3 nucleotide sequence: TGTGCCAGTAGTATAAGGGGACAGGTCACCGGGGAGCTGTTTTTT.

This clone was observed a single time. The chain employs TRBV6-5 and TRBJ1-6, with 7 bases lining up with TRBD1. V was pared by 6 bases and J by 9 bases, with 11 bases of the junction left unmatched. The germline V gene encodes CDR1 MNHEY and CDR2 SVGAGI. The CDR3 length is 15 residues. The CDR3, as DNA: TGTGCCAGCAGCGCCGACAGGGCCCTAGGTTCACCCCTCCACTTT. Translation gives CASSADRALGSPLHF.

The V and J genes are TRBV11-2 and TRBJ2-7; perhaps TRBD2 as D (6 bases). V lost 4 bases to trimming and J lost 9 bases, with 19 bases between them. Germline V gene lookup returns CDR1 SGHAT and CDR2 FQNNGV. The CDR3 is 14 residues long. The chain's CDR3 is CASSSRDWGSTQYF. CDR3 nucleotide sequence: TGTGCCAGCAGCTCCCGGGACTGGGGAAGCACGCAGTACTTC.

CDR3 in amino acids: CASSFTTSPSGYTF. CDR3 in DNA: TGTGCCAGCAGCTTCACCACTTCCCCGAGTGGCTACACCTTC. This chain connects TRBV7-9 to TRBJ1-2; D gene unclear. Trimming cost V 3 bases and J 7 bases, with 15 bases left between them. Germline CDR1 and CDR2: SEHNR and FQNEAQ (reference sequence). The CDR3 is made up of 14 amino acids.

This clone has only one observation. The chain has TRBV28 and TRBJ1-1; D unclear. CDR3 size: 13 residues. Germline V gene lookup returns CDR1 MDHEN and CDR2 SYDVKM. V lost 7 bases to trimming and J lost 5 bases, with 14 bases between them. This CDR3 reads CASIEPPRTEAFF. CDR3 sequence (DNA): TGTGCCAGCATCGAACCCCCTCGGACTGAAGCTTTCTTT.

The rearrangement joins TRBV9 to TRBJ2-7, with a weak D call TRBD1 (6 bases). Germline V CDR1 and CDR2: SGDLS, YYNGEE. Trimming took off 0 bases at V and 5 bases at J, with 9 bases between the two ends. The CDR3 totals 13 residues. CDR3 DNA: TGTGCCAGCAGCGTAGCAGGGGTCGACGAGCAGTACTTC. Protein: CASSVAGVDEQYF.

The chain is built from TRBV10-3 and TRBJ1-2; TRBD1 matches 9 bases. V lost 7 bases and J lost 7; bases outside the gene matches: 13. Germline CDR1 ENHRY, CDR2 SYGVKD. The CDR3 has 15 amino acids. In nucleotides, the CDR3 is TGTGCCATCATTGAACCGGGACAGGGTTTTAGTGGCTACACCTTC. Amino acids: CAIIEPGQGFSGYTF.

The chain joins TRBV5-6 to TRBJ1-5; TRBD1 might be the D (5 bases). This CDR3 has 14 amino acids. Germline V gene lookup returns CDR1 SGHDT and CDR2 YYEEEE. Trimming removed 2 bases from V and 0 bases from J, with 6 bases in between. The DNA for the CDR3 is TGTGCCAGCAGCTTAAGGGGTAGCAATCAGCCCCAGCATTTT. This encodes CASSLRGSNQPQHF.

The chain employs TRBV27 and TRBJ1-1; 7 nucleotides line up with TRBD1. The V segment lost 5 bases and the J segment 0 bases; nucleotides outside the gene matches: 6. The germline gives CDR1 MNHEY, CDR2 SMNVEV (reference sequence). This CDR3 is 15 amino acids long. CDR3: CASSLRTGVNTEAFF. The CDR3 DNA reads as TGTGCCAGCAGTCTAAGGACAGGCGTGAACACTGAAGCTTTCTTT.

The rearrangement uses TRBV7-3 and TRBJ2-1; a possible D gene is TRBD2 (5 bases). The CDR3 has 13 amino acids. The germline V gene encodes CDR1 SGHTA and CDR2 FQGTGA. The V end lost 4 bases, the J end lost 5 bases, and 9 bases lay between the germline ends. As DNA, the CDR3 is TGTGCCAGCAGCTCGGGATCTAACAATGAGCAGTTCTTC. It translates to CASSSGSNNEQFF.

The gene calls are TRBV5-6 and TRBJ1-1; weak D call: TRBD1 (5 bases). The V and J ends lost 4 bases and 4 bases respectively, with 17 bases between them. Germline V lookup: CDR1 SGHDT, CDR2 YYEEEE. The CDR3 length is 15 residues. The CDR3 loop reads CASSHGPGRGTEAFF. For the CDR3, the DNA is TGTGCCAGCAGCCATGGGCCAGGGAGGGGCACTGAAGCTTTCTTT.